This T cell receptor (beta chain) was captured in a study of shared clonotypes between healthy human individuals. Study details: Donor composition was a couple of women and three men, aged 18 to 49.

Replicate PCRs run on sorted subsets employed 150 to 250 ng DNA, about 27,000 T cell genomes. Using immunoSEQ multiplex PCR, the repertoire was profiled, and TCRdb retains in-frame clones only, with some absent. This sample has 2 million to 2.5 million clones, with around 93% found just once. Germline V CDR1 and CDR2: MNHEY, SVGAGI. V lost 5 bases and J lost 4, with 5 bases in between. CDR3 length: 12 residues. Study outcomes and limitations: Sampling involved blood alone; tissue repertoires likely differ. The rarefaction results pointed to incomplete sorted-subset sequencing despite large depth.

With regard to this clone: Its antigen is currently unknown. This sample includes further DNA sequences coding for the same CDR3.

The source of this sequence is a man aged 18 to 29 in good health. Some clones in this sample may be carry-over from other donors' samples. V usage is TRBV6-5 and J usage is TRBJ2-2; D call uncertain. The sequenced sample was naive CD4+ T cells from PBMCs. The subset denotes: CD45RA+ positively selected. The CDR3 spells CASSLRTGELFF. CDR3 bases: TGTGCCAGCAGTCTGCGCACCGGGGAGCTGTTTTTT.